This T cell receptor (beta chain) was obtained from a study of T cells in Graves' hyperthyroidism and ophthalmopathy. CDR1 SGHDN and CDR2 FVKESK come from the germline V gene. The CDR3 spans 12 residues. Trimming removed 2 bases at V and 5 bases at J, with 7 bases between. Aged 18 to 65, the patients had hyperthyroidism that was newly diagnosed and had lasted under 2 months. Any patient presenting with uncontrolled infection, other autoimmune disease, pregnancy or lactation was left out. There were TCR beta CDR3 regions amplified from RNA transcripts. Primed by the HTBI set, a first-round RT-PCR was run on the TCR CDR3. A single record per CDR3 protein comes from TCRdb applying MiXCR to the multiplex PCR reads. This table holds 400,000 to 600,000 distinct CDR3 sequences, about a fifth found once.

The chain links TRBV14 to TRBJ2-7, with D uncertain. The sequence derives from a young man with Graves' hyperthyroidism. The sample consisted of blood. CDR3 loop: CASSQFRNEQYF. In nucleotides, the CDR3 is TGTGCCAGCAGCCAATTTAGGAACGAGCAGTACTTC.